This record concerns one T cell receptor beta chain sequence. The antigen remains unidentified. The immunoSEQ assay was version 4, run in survey mode. Method: immunoSEQ multiplex PCR; TCRdb's copy keeps in-frame clones and lacks some. The sample lists tens of thousands of clones, 82% occurring once. This CDR3 is built from 14 residues. The V segment lost 6 bases and the J segment 5 bases; nucleotides outside the gene matches: 9. The germline gives CDR1 SGHVS, CDR2 FNYEAQ. This specimen belongs to a study of persistence of HIV-infected CD4 T cells. The stimulus was lysate of CMV-infected fibroblasts, approximately 9.7 ug/mL. CD40L/CD69 double-negative CD45RO-high memory CD4+ T cells were collected.

The starting material was CD4+ T cells sorted from PBMCs after roughly 18-hour stimulation, obtained from a patient who received antiretroviral therapy. The chain carries TRBV7-6 and TRBJ1-1; 7 bases align to TRBD1. This TCR derives from an adult woman with HIV who was CMV-seropositive. For the CDR3, the DNA is TGTGCCAGCAGACTCAAGACAGGGACAACTGAAGCTTTCTTT. This translates into CASRLKTGTTEAFF.